Reported below is one TCR beta chain. What antigen it recognizes has not been identified. No base qualities exist here, and no much larger clone lies one base off it. Based on the germline V gene (reference sequence), the CDR1 and CDR2 sequences are LNHNV and YYDKDF. Reading from cysteine to phenylalanine, the CDR3 counts 17 amino acids. Just the 51-base CDR3 DNA is kept, in frame starting at base 1. V and J lose 0 bases and 0 bases, and a span of 12 bases separates them. Whole blood was collected in K2EDTA tubes by collaborating institutions according to the institutions' own protocols. For TCRbeta analysis, collaborator samples were shipped as frozen whole blood, as isolated PBMCs, or as DNA extracted from either sample type. The immunoSEQ Assay, a bias-controlled multiplex PCR, was used to amplify TCRbeta CDR3 regions from genomic DNA. The original methods were these. The number of nucleated cells in each sample was estimated by amplification of reference gene primers within the assay. Sequence reads were collapsed and filtered to measure the absolute abundance of every unique TCRbeta CDR3 rearrangement. Productive Simpson clonality was computed per sample as the square root of Simpson's diversity index over productive rearrangements. TCRdb took this table from immuneACCESS and kept in-frame rearrangements with V and J called. Such tables lack part of the clones; where checked against another copy, unresolved V genes explain under half of the gap, and the rest is unexplained. The V and J calls and clone size come from that table; D and trimming were worked out from the DNA. The sample table lists over 30,000 clones, 80% to 95% of them with a count of one. Of the sample, about 21% is held by the ten largest clones.

These data come from a study of blood T cell repertoires in COVID-19 (dated by TCRdb to 2019 to 2021). Context from the whole study: Collaborator samples came from the United States, Italy and Spain and covered acute and convalescent phases of COVID-19. The prospective study material was composed of cDNA or gDNA derived from T cells, B-cell-depleted T cells, or PBMCs. The samples were drawn from two sources: the first 160 participants of the ongoing ImmuneRACE study, and approximately 1,300 subjects contributed by 6 global collaborators. The sample metadata nearly always contained a de-identified subject ID, COVID-19 status, age in years and sex. HLA class I and class II types, where available, came from metadata supplied by the sample provider rather than from assay-based typing. The repertoires were made available in a free public database intended to serve as a resource for research on the immune response to SARS-CoV-2. Deeply sampled blood TCRbeta repertoires from subjects exposed to, actively infected with, or recovered from COVID-19 were included in the dataset. The research as a whole found: The amount of clinical and demographic metadata varied by source and participant and was provided uncurated.

The source is a man at least 80 years old with acute or convalescent COVID-19. The chain couples TRBV15 to TRBJ1-5; the D gene cannot be named for sure. Sequenced: peripheral blood. The DNA sequence follows: TGTGCCACCAGCAGAGATTCTTGGGAGGATAGCAATCAGCCCCAGCATTTT. It translates to CATSRDSWEDSNQPQHF.